A single sample is the source of the 6 T cell receptor beta chains below, sequenced in a study of blood T cell repertoires in COVID-19. Sequenced by immunoSEQ multiplex PCR; TCRdb stores in-frame clones only, minus some. The top ten hold 3.5% to 4.5% of the sample, which has around 300,000 clones, 70% to 90% seen once. Sequencing input: peripheral blood. These receptors were collected from a woman between 45 and 65 years old with active or convalescent COVID-19.

For this clone: One end of the junction does not line up with germline, which may come from a read error. V gene TRBV7-7 combines with J gene TRBJ1-1; D not certain. The CDR3 spans 13 residues. Germline values: CDR1 SSHAT, CDR2 FNYEAQ (reference sequence). The CDR3 coding sequence is TGTGCTAGCAGCTTCCAAAGGAGTCCTGAAGCTTTCTTT. Amino acid sequence: CASSFQRSPEAFF.

V usage is TRBV28 and J usage is TRBJ1-5; D remains ambiguous. V lost 3 bases and J 5 bases, leaving 5 bases between the germline ends. Germline-derived CDR1 and CDR2 are MDHEN and SYDVKM. This CDR3 has 12 residues. CDR3 coding DNA: TGTGCCAGCAGTTTTATAGATCAGCCCCAGCATTTT. It yields the protein CASSFIDQPQHF.

This rearrangement joins TRBV10-2 to TRBJ2-7, with no clear D. Germline assignment: CDR1 WSHSY and CDR2 SAAADI. Trimming took 7 bases from V and 2 from J, leaving 15 bases between them. The CDR3 loop spans 14 amino acids. CDR3 region: CASISGLTAYEQYF. The CDR3 nucleotides are TGCGCCAGCATATCAGGTCTAACGGCCTACGAGCAGTACTTC.

The rearrangement joins TRBV15 to TRBJ1-4, with 7 bases that match TRBD1. Losses at the gene ends were 1 base for V and 7 bases for J; bases not matched to a gene: 6. This CDR3 contains 15 residues. Germline CDR1 reads LNHNV; CDR2 reads YYDKDF (reference sequence). The CDR3 DNA reads as TGTGCCACCAGCAGAGGTTTAGGGACAGCTGAAAAACTGTTTTTT. Residues: CATSRGLGTAEKLFF. Full variable domain (remainder filled in from reference TRBV15 and TRBJ1-4): DAMVIQNPRYQVTQFGKPVTLSCSQTLNHNVMYWYQQKSSQAPKLLFHYYDKDFNNEADTPDNFQSRRPNTSFCFLDIRSPGLGDTAMYLCATSRGLGTAEKLFFGSGTQLSVL.

The chain couples TRBV4-1 to TRBJ2-3, with D tentatively TRBD1 (6 bases). V shed 3 bases and J shed 1 base, with 23 bases lying between them. The germline V gene has CDR1 MGHRA and CDR2 YSYEKL. This CDR3 is 19 amino acids long. CDR3 sequence reads: CASSHKKFQGIGGTDTQYF. In DNA form, the CDR3 reads TGCGCCAGCAGCCATAAAAAGTTTCAGGGGATCGGGGGCACAGATACGCAGTATTTT.

The rearrangement links TRBV7-3 to TRBJ2-1; no clear D. Germline-derived CDR1 and CDR2 are SGHTA and FQGTGA. The CDR3 has 15 residues. Deletions cut 1 base from V and 9 bases from J, with 16 bases between. The CDR3: CASSLNPASVFEQFF. CDR3 nucleotides: TGTGCCAGCAGCTTAAATCCAGCGTCAGTGTTTGAGCAGTTCTTC.